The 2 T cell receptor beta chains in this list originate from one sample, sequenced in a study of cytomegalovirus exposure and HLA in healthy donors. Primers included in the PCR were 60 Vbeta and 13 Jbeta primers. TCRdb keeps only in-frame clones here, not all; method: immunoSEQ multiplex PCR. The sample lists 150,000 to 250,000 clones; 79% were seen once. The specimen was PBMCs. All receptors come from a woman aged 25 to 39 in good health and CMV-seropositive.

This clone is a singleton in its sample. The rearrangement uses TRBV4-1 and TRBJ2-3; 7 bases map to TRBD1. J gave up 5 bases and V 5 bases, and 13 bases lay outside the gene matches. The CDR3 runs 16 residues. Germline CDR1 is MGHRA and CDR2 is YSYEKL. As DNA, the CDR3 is TGCGCCAGCAGCGGACCCCGGACAGGTGGACAAGATACGCAGTATTTT. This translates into CASSGPRTGGQDTQYF.

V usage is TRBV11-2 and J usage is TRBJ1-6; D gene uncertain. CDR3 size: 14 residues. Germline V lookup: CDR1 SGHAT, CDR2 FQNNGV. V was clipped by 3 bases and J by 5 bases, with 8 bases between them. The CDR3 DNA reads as TGTGCCAGCAGCTTCAGGCAGGATAATTCACCCCTCCACTTT. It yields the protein CASSFRQDNSPLHF.